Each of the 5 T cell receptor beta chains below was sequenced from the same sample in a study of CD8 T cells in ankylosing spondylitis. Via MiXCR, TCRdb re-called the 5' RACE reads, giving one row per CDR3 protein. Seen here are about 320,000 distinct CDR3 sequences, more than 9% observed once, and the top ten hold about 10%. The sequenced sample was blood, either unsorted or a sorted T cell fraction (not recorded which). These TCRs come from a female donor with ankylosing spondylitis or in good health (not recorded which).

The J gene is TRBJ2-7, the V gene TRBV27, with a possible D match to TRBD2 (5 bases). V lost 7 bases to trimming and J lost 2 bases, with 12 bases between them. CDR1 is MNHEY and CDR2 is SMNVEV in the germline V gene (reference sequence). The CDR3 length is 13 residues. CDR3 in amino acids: CASKPGSPYEQYF. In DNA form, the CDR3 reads TGTGCCAGCAAGCCGGGGTCCCCCTACGAGCAGTACTTC.

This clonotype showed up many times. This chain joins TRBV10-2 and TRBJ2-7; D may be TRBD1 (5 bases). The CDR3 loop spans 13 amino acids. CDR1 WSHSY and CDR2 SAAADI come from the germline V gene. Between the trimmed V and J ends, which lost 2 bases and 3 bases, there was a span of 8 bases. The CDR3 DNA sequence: TGCGCCAGCAGTGAGAAGGGGATCTACGAGCAGTACTTC. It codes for CASSEKGIYEQYF.

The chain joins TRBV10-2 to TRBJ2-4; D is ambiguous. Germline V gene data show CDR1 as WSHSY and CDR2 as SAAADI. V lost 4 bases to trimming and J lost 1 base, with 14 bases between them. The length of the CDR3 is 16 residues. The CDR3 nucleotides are TGCGCCAGCAGTGTGGGCAGGTCTCGGGCCAAAAACATTCAGTACTTC. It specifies CASSVGRSRAKNIQYF.

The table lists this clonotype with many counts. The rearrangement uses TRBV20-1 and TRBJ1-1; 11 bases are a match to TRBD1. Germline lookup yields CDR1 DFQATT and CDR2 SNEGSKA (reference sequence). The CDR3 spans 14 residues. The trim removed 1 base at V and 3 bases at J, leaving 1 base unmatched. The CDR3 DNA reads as TGCAGTGCTAGAGGGGACAGGGGGGACACTGAAGCTTTCTTT. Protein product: CSARGDRGDTEAFF.

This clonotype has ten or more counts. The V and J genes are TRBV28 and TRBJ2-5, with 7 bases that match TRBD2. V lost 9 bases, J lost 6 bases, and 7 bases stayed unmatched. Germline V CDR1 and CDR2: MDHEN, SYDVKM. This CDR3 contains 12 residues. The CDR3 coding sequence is TGTGCCAGTGGGGGAGGGCGGCAGACCCAGTACTTC. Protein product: CASGGGRQTQYF.